This entry lists 24 T cell receptor beta chains sequenced from one sample in a study of glioma-infiltrating T cells after dendritic cell vaccination. Clones were sequenced by immunoSEQ multiplex PCR, and TCRdb holds only the in-frame ones, with some missing. The sample lists roughly 83,000 clones, approximately 90% occurring once. Sequencing used blood, obtained before dendritic cell vaccination. These receptors were obtained from a human donor with glioblastoma.

The rearrangement uses TRBV4-1 and TRBJ1-5; possible D gene TRBD1, 6 bases. The V and J ends lost 0 bases and 0 bases respectively, with 12 bases between them. The CDR3 totals 17 residues. CDR1 and CDR2 (germline): MGHRA, YSYEKL. As DNA, the CDR3 is TGCGCCAGCAGCCAAGAAACAGGGTCCTATAGCAATCAGCCCCAGCATTTT. As protein: CASSQETGSYSNQPQHF.

This chain uses TRBV6-5 with TRBJ2-7, with D tentatively TRBD1 (6 bases). Trimming took off 0 bases at V and 12 bases at J, with 24 bases between the two ends. There are 16 residues in the CDR3. In germline, CDR1 is MNHEY, CDR2 SVGAGI. In DNA, the CDR3 is TGTGCCAGCAGTTACTCGTGGTTGCGGCTTGGGGGCCTTTCGTACTTC. Translated, it gives CASSYSWLRLGGLSYF.

This sequence joins TRBV9 and TRBJ1-2; the D is unclear. The germline gives CDR1 SGDLS, CDR2 YYNGEE. Deletions cut 3 bases from V and 3 bases from J, with 12 bases between. The CDR3 spans 14 residues. The CDR3 protein is CASSGRAGYYGYTF. The CDR3 DNA follows: TGTGCCAGCAGCGGGAGGGCGGGATACTATGGCTACACCTTC.

This chain connects TRBV2 to TRBJ2-7, with TRBD1 matching 11 bases. Germline values: CDR1 SNHLY, CDR2 FYNNEI. This CDR3 is 16 amino acids long. With V trimmed by 10 bases and J by 2 bases, 13 bases remained unmatched. In nucleotides, the CDR3 is TGTGCCAACGAAGGGACGGGACAGGGGGTGACCTACGAGCAGTACTTC. Its protein is CANEGTGQGVTYEQYF.

In this sample, this clone turned up once. The gene calls are TRBV23-1 and TRBJ2-7; D is perhaps TRBD1 (5 bases). TRBV23-1 qualifies as an ORF whose function is uncertain. Trimming cost V 3 bases and J 4 bases, with 25 bases left between them. The CDR3 totals 18 residues. The CDR3 DNA is TGCGCCAGCAGTCATGGGTCCGCAACAGGACCGGTAAATTACGAGCAGTACTTC. This gives the protein CASSHGSATGPVNYEQYF.

The V call is TRBV27, the J call TRBJ2-7; a possible D gene is TRBD2 (5 bases). The CDR3 contains 12 residues. The V end was cut by 9 bases, the J end by 6 bases, with 15 bases between. Germline values: CDR1 MNHEY, CDR2 SMNVEV (reference sequence). Here the CDR3 DNA reads TGTGCCAGTCGCTCGCCGGGGTCCGAGCAGTACTTC. Residues: CASRSPGSEQYF.

This sequence joins TRBV5-6 and TRBJ2-3; the D is unclear. This CDR3 region has 13 residues. CDR1 SGHDT and CDR2 YYEEEE come from the germline V gene. V was pared by 0 bases and J by 4 bases, with 6 bases between. The CDR3 region is CASSLAPADTQYF. The CDR3 DNA sequence: TGTGCCAGCAGCTTGGCCCCTGCAGATACGCAGTATTTT.

This chain's CDR3 is CASRRQYNEKLFF. In DNA, the CDR3 is TGTGCCAGCAGGAGACAGTATAATGAAAAACTGTTTTTT. V and J are TRBV6-1 and TRBJ1-4, with D perhaps matching TRBD1 (5 bases). Looked up from germline, CDR1 is MNHNS and CDR2 is SASEGT. The V end lost 6 bases, the J end lost 4 bases, and 9 bases lay between the germline ends. The CDR3 is made up of 13 amino acids.

The chain couples TRBV9 to TRBJ1-2, with a possible D match to TRBD1 (6 bases). CDR1 is SGDLS, CDR2 YYNGEE, per germline. The CDR3 is 15 amino acids. Trimming removed 4 bases from V and 5 bases from J, with 18 bases in between. The CDR3 DNA is TGTGCCAGCAGCCCCGGGGGGGGGACATTTTATGGCTACACCTTC. This gives the protein CASSPGGGTFYGYTF.

The CDR3 spells CASSQEGGGGGYTF. Written as DNA, the CDR3 is TGTGCCAGCAGCCAAGAAGGGGGCGGAGGCGGCTACACCTTC. The chain combines TRBV14 with TRBJ1-2; 7 positions match TRBD1. There are 14 residues in the CDR3. V gave up 0 bases and J gave up 8 bases; unmatched junction bases: 6. Looked up from germline, CDR1 is SGHDN and CDR2 is FVKESK.

This clone was seen more than once but under ten times. This chain uses TRBV5-6 with TRBJ2-1; the match to TRBD2 covers 10 bases. The CDR3 length is 19 residues. V was pared by 3 bases and J by 1 base, with 13 bases of the junction left unmatched. CDR1 is SGHDT and CDR2 is YYEEEE in the germline V gene. CDR3 in amino acids: CASSSPLIAGGRSYNEQFF. DNA of the CDR3: TGTGCCAGCAGCTCCCCGCTCATAGCGGGGGGAAGGTCCTACAATGAGCAGTTCTTC.

The chain uses TRBV15 and TRBJ2-5; D is perhaps TRBD2 (7 bases). The CDR3 sequence is 17 residues long. V lost 1 base, J lost 1 base, and 16 bases lay in between. CDR1 LNHNV and CDR2 YYDKDF come from the germline V gene (reference sequence). CDR3 protein: CATSRGGGGGLQETQYF. CDR3 coding DNA: TGTGCCACCAGCAGAGGGGGAGGGGGAGGTCTCCAAGAGACCCAGTACTTC.

The chain links TRBV15 to TRBJ2-5; 7 bases fit TRBD1. CDR1 is LNHNV and CDR2 is YYDKDF in the germline V gene (reference sequence). Losses at the gene ends were 0 bases for V and 4 bases for J; bases not matched to a gene: 5. This CDR3 comprises 15 residues. The CDR3, as DNA: TGTGCCACCAGCAGAGAAAGACAGGGCGGAGAGACCCAGTACTTC. Translating it yields CATSRERQGGETQYF.

The chain uses TRBV14 and TRBJ2-3; TRBD1 might be the D (6 bases). CDR3 length: 16 residues. Per the germline V gene, CDR1 is SGHDN and CDR2 is FVKESK. Trimming removed 4 bases at V and 6 bases at J, with 20 bases between. CDR3 sequence (DNA): TGTGCCAGCAGCCTTGACAGGCGCGTGTCTATGGATACGCAGTATTTT. Its protein is CASSLDRRVSMDTQYF.

V gene TRBV29-1 combines with J gene TRBJ2-5, with 7 bases matching TRBD1. The V and J ends lost 6 bases and 4 bases, in that order; junction bases with no gene match: 8. The CDR3 is 13 amino acids. The V gene's germline CDR1 is SQVTM and CDR2 ANQGSEA. This chain's CDR3 is CSVDTTGLETQYF. CDR3 DNA sequence: TGCAGCGTCGACACGACAGGGCTAGAGACCCAGTACTTC.

The chain carries TRBV5-4 and TRBJ2-1, with D possibly matching TRBD2 (5 bases). This CDR3 contains 17 residues. The V and J ends lost 4 bases and 4 bases respectively, with 21 bases between them. Germline V gene data show CDR1 as SGHNT and CDR2 as YYREEE (reference sequence). The CDR3, as DNA: TGTGCCAGCAGCCGTCCGGGGTCAGAGTATAGATACAATGAGCAGTTCTTC. It specifies CASSRPGSEYRYNEQFF.

The chain uses TRBV2 and TRBJ1-4; D remains unclear. CDR1 and CDR2 from the germline V gene are SNHLY and FYNNEI. V was trimmed by 5 bases and J by 8 bases, leaving 15 bases between them. The CDR3 is 14 residues long. The CDR3 nucleotides read TGTGCCAGCAGTTCCGGTCCTTCGGAGGAAAAACTGTTTTTT. As protein: CASSSGPSEEKLFF. Full variable domain (outside the CDR3, taken from reference TRBV2 and TRBJ1-4): EPEVTQTPSHQVTQMGQEVILRCVPISNHLYFYWYRQILGQKVEFLVSFYNNEISEKSEIFDDQFSVERPDGSNFTLKIRSTKLEDSAMYFCASSSGPSEEKLFFGSGTQLSVL.

This chain joins TRBV7-9 and TRBJ1-5; 7 bases line up with TRBD1. Germline CDR1 reads SEHNR; CDR2 reads FQNEAQ (reference sequence). The CDR3 extends over 14 amino acids. After removal of 5 bases from V and 7 bases from J, the junction contained 8 bases not matched to a gene. The CDR3 nucleotides are TGTGCCAGCAGCACGACAGGGTCGTGGCAGCCCCAGCATTTT. This translates into CASSTTGSWQPQHF.

This clone was seen once. The chain joins TRBV5-1 to TRBJ2-1; 11 bases match TRBD2. CDR3 size: 15 residues. V shed 2 bases, J shed 5 bases, and the junction held 3 bases outside the gene matches. Germline-derived CDR1 and CDR2 are SGHRS and YFSETQ. CDR3 coding DNA: TGCGCCAGCAGCTTATCTAGCGGGGGGCACAATGAGCAGTTCTTC. Its protein product is CASSLSSGGHNEQFF.

This sequence joins TRBV7-6 and TRBJ2-3; 7 nucleotides match TRBD1. With 4 bases clipped from V and 5 bases from J, the junction kept 15 bases outside the gene matches. CDR1 is SGHVS, CDR2 FNYEAQ, per germline. The CDR3 loop spans 17 amino acids. DNA for the CDR3: TGTGCCAGCAGCTCCTATCCGGGACAGACGTCGGTAGATACGCAGTATTTT. The encoded protein is CASSSYPGQTSVDTQYF.

The genes are TRBV5-1 and TRBJ2-1; perhaps TRBD1 as D (6 bases). The V and J ends lost 5 bases and 4 bases respectively, with 22 bases between them. The CDR3 is 17 residues long. Germline V gene data show CDR1 as SGHRS and CDR2 as YFSETQ. CDR3 sequence (DNA): TGCGCCAGCAGTCCAATGACCGGGACAAGTAAATACAATGAGCAGTTCTTC. This codes for CASSPMTGTSKYNEQFF.

To note about this clone: The sample holds other DNA sequences that translate to the same CDR3. The J gene is TRBJ1-1, the V gene TRBV11-3; D gene ambiguous. Germline loops: CDR1 SGHNT, CDR2 YENEEA. The CDR3 length is 14 residues. The V end lost 1 base, the J end lost 1 base, and 7 bases lay between the germline ends. The CDR3 DNA follows: TGTGCCAGCAGCTTAGGTGGCCCGAACACTGAAGCTTTCTTT. Translation: CASSLGGPNTEAFF.

The CDR3 DNA sequence: TGTGCCAGCAGTTCCCTCTTCGGGGGGGCCTACGAGCAGTACTTC. It is translated as CASSSLFGGAYEQYF. The V call is TRBV6-5, the J call TRBJ2-7, with 8 bases fitting TRBD2. J was trimmed by 2 bases and V by 4 bases; bases with no gene match: 7. The CDR3 covers 15 residues. Germline values: CDR1 MNHEY, CDR2 SVGAGI.

The chain is built from TRBV7-8 and TRBJ1-1, with D possibly TRBD1 on 5 matching bases. This CDR3 is 12 amino acids long. With 5 bases removed from V and 4 bases from J, the gap between germline ends came to 8 bases. CDR1 SGHVS and CDR2 FQNEAQ come from the germline V gene. CDR3 sequence (DNA): TGTGCCAGCAGCCCCGGGGGCACTGAAGCTTTCTTT. This codes for CASSPGGTEAFF.